This TCR beta chain was recorded in a study of blood T cells in healthy people across ages. Study-wide findings and caveats: With age, beta diversity per million T cells declined roughly linearly, significantly by approximately 41. Both naive CD4+ cell counts and diversity were greater in long-lived donors than in aged donors.

For the second PCR, which ran for about 6 to 12 cycles, a sample-barcoded 5' primer and a J-beta primer mix were used. TCRdb ran MiXCR on the 5' RACE reads and lists one entry per CDR3 protein. Altogether some 1,500,000 distinct CDR3 sequences are present, less than 45% being singletons, with the ten largest covering about 4%. With 0 bases removed from V and 1 base from J, the gap between germline ends came to 10 bases. Germline V gene sequence: CDR1 MRHNA, CDR2 SNTAGT. The CDR3 has 16 amino acids. Comments on this clonotype: Its antigen remains unknown.

V is TRBV6-4 and J is TRBJ2-1; D might be TRBD2 (6 bases). The specimen sequenced was blood. The sequence was obtained from a woman aged 18-29 years in good health. CDR3 sequence reads: CASSDSLAWSYNEQFF. CDR3 nucleotides: TGTGCCAGCAGTGACTCTCTAGCGTGGTCCTACAATGAGCAGTTCTTC.